One and the same sample provided the 17 T cell receptor beta chains below, sequenced in a study of blood T cell repertoires in COVID-19. Some clones are missing from TCRdb's copy, which holds only in-frame ones; the method was immunoSEQ multiplex PCR. The repertoire holds tens of thousands of clones, with 90% as singletons. Sequenced input: peripheral blood. The origin of the receptors is a man aged 60 to 75 with active or convalescent COVID-19.

The chain combines TRBV7-2 with TRBJ1-4; D is undetermined. Between the trimmed V and J ends, which lost 2 bases and 0 bases, there was a span of 13 bases. The CDR3 is 17 amino acids. CDR1 and CDR2 (germline): SGHTA, FQGNSA. CDR3 loop: CASSLLRGGPTNEKLFF. The CDR3 nucleotides are TGTGCCAGCAGCTTATTACGGGGTGGACCAACTAATGAAAAACTGTTTTTT. The full variable domain, completed using reference TRBV7-2 and TRBJ1-4, is GAGVSQSPSNKVTEKGKDVELRCDPISGHTALYWYRQSLGQGLEFLIYFQGNSAPDKSGLPSDRFSAERTGGSVSTLTIQRTQQEDSAVYLCASSLLRGGPTNEKLFFGSGTQLSVL.

This clone occurred a few times. This rearrangement joins TRBV14 to TRBJ2-5, with TRBD2 as a possible D gene (5 bases). Germline CDR1 and CDR2: SGHDN and FVKESK. The length of the CDR3 is 18 residues. The V end lost 4 bases, the J end lost 3 bases, and 24 bases lay between the germline ends. In nucleotides, the CDR3 is TGTGCCAGCAGCCCCGAGAACCCTGACTGGCGGGCTGAAGAGACCCAGTACTTC. Translation gives CASSPENPDWRAEETQYF.

The chain is built from TRBV21-1 and TRBJ2-5; the D call in the table, TRBD2, was not verified against the DNA. TRBV21-1 counts as a pseudogene. The CDR3 runs 12 residues. CDR3 sequence (DNA): TGTGCCAGCCGGGTTGACCAAGAGACCCAGTACTTC. Its translation: CASRVDQETQYF.

V gene TRBV19 combines with J gene TRBJ1-5; D ambiguous. This CDR3 spans 17 amino acids. Between the trimmed V and J ends, which lost 3 bases and 11 bases, there was a span of 26 bases. Germline V gene sequence: CDR1 LNHDA, CDR2 SQIVND (reference sequence). The CDR3 protein is CASSIGSPLLFGGSQHF. CDR3 DNA: TGTGCCAGTAGTATTGGTTCCCCACTCCTATTTGGCGGGTCCCAGCATTTT.

The rearrangement joins TRBV2 to TRBJ1-2; a possible D gene is TRBD1 (6 bases). Germline loops: CDR1 SNHLY, CDR2 FYNNEI. V lost 8 bases to trimming and J lost 8 bases, with 27 bases between them. The CDR3 consists of 16 residues. CDR3 coding DNA: TGTGCCAGCGCCCGTTCGTGGACAGCGACCCTGCGGGGCTACACCTTC. The encoded protein is CASARSWTATLRGYTF.

Sample share makes this clone hyperexpanded (1% or more). CDR3 bases: TGCGCCAGCAGCCGCATTAGCGGGGACGAGCAGTACTTC. The encoded protein is CASSRISGDEQYF. This rearrangement joins TRBV4-1 to TRBJ2-7; TRBD2 agrees at 8 bases. CDR3 size: 13 residues. Trimming at V came to 4 bases and at J to 5 bases, leaving 4 bases not matched to a gene. Germline CDR1 reads MGHRA; CDR2 reads YSYEKL.

This rearrangement joins TRBV6-5 to TRBJ1-1; D possibly corresponds to TRBD1 (6 bases). The CDR3 consists of 14 residues. Germline CDR1 MNHEY, CDR2 SVGAGI. Trimming removed 10 bases from V and 2 bases from J, with 17 bases in between. The chain's CDR3 is CAIRVRTANTEAFF. The CDR3 nucleotides read TGTGCCATACGGGTCCGGACAGCAAACACTGAAGCTTTCTTT.

The rearrangement links TRBV6-5 to TRBJ1-2, with 10 positions matching TRBD1. The CDR3 covers 16 residues. With 2 bases clipped from V and 6 bases from J, the junction kept 9 bases outside the gene matches. Germline CDR1 MNHEY, CDR2 SVGAGI. The CDR3 sequence: CASSYHGDRGRNGYTF. The CDR3 DNA is TGTGCCAGCAGTTACCACGGAGACAGGGGGCGGAATGGCTACACCTTC.

This chain uses TRBV21-1 with TRBJ1-6; the table's D gene call, TRBD1, was not cross checked with the DNA. TRBV21-1 is a pseudogene locus. The CDR3 extends over 18 amino acids. The CDR3 sequence: CASSKGRRGGRRNSPLHF. CDR3 sequence (DNA): TGTGCCAGCAGCAAAGGGCGACGAGGGGGCCGGCGGAATTCACCCCTCCACTTT.

This sequence joins TRBV3-1 (or the pseudogene TRBV3-2) and TRBJ2-7, with TRBD2 as a possible D gene (7 bases). V was trimmed by 0 bases and J by 2 bases, leaving 20 bases between them. Germline CDR1 is LGHDT and CDR2 is YNNKEL (reference sequence). The length of the CDR3 is 18 residues. The CDR3 spells CASSQDRSRGLRTYEQYF. The CDR3 nucleotides read TGTGCCAGCAGCCAAGATAGGTCCAGGGGACTAAGGACCTACGAGCAGTACTTC.

The chain employs TRBV2 and TRBJ2-7; 7 bases fit TRBD2. The CDR3 totals 15 residues. In germline, CDR1 is SNHLY, CDR2 FYNNEI. V was pared by 8 bases and J by 1 base, with 11 bases of the junction left unmatched. The CDR3 region has the DNA TGTGCCAGCTGGCGGGCTAGCGGCGATTCCTACGAGCAGTACTTC. It encodes CASWRASGDSYEQYF.

This chain uses TRBV2 with TRBJ1-4; D might be TRBD1 (6 bases). V was cut by 2 bases and J by 11 bases, with 18 bases left in between. This CDR3 region has 15 residues. CDR1 is SNHLY and CDR2 is FYNNEI in the germline V gene. The CDR3 coding sequence is TGTGCCAGCAGTGAACCGGACAGCCTATTTGGTAAACTGTTTTTT. Translated, it gives CASSEPDSLFGKLFF.

The V and J genes are TRBV27 and TRBJ2-4, with 7 bases lining up with TRBD1. There are 19 residues in the CDR3. Looked up from germline, CDR1 is MNHEY and CDR2 is SMNVEV (reference sequence). Trimming removed 5 bases from V and 0 bases from J; junction bases left unmatched: 16. The chain's CDR3 is CASSPTQDRRGVAKNIQYF. CDR3 in DNA: TGTGCCAGCAGTCCCACCCAGGACAGGCGTGGGGTAGCCAAAAACATTCAGTACTTC.

The genes are TRBV10-3 and TRBJ1-1, with 8 bases fitting TRBD1. This CDR3 has 16 residues. Trimming took 6 bases from V and 1 from J; bases not matched to a gene: 10. CDR1 and CDR2 from the germline V gene are ENHRY and SYGVKD. The CDR3 loop is CAISRLGQDTNTEAFF. The DNA for the CDR3 is TGTGCCATCAGCAGACTGGGACAGGACACGAACACTGAAGCTTTCTTT.

The genes are TRBV19 and TRBJ2-2; tentatively, D is TRBD2 (7 bases). This CDR3 has 16 amino acids. Germline V CDR1 and CDR2: LNHDA, SQIVND (reference sequence). V lost 3 bases, J lost 3 bases, and 14 bases lay in between. CDR3 loop: CASSILGGADTGELFF. For the CDR3, the DNA is TGTGCCAGTAGTATTCTTGGGGGGGCGGACACCGGGGAGCTGTTTTTT.

The chain couples TRBV4-1 to TRBJ2-3; tentative D call: TRBD1 (5 bases). Germline values: CDR1 MGHRA, CDR2 YSYEKL. The CDR3 spans 16 residues. Trimming took off 0 bases at V and 2 bases at J, with 12 bases between the two ends. For the CDR3, the DNA is TGCGCCAGCAGCCAAGATCGAGGCAGGGTCACAGATACGCAGTATTTT. Protein product: CASSQDRGRVTDTQYF.

This clone was seen once. V is TRBV11-3 and J is TRBJ1-3; D is uncertain. V lost 1 base and J lost 0, with 10 bases in between. CDR1 and CDR2 from the germline V gene are SGHNT and YENEEA. The length of the CDR3 is 16 residues. This CDR3 is CASSLVAQFSGNTIYF. The CDR3 region has the DNA TGTGCCAGCAGCTTAGTAGCTCAGTTCTCTGGAAACACCATATATTTT. The variable domain in full, completed from reference TRBV11-3 and TRBJ1-3, reads EAGVVQSPRYKIIEKKQPVAFWCNPISGHNTLYWYLQNLGQGPELLIRYENEEAVDDSQLPKDRFSAERLKGVDSTLKIQPAELGDSAVYLCASSLVAQFSGNTIYFGEGSWLTVV.